These 20 T cell receptor beta chains originate from one sample sequenced in a study of Ad26.COV2.S vaccination and SARS-CoV-2 variants. Sequenced by immunoSEQ multiplex PCR; TCRdb stores in-frame clones only, minus some. The data show a few hundred thousand clones, roughly 85% seen once. The treatment here: over 15 received Ad26.COV2.S at low or high dose, single or two shots; several received placebo; per-sample allocation not given. Samples analyzed were those drawn on day 63 after the first vaccine or placebo injection. The sequencing used peripheral blood, collected in a trial of Ad26.COV2.S vaccine versus placebo. The receptors originated from a person between 18 and 60 years old who received the Ad26.COV2.S COVID-19 vaccine or a placebo.

V and J are TRBV4-1 and TRBJ1-6, with 8 positions matching TRBD1. The length of the CDR3 is 16 residues. Germline V gene data show CDR1 as MGHRA and CDR2 as YSYEKL. V lost 0 bases and J lost 9; bases outside the gene matches: 7. The CDR3 DNA reads TGCGCCAGCAGCCAAGAGGACAGGGCCCCTTTTTCACCCCTCCACTTT. It translates to CASSQEDRAPFSPLHF.

The chain links TRBV19 to TRBJ2-7; D assignment may be TRBD1 or TRBD2 (6 bases each). V lost 3 bases to trimming and J lost 3 bases, with 18 bases between them. This CDR3 is 16 amino acids long. Germline V gene sequence: CDR1 LNHDA, CDR2 SQIVND (reference sequence). CDR3 nucleotide sequence: TGTGCCAGTAGTATGGTAGCCGGGGGCCCTTTCTACGAGCAGTACTTC. This sequence encodes CASSMVAGGPFYEQYF.

The gene calls are TRBV24-1 and TRBJ2-3; maybe TRBD1 (5 bases). This CDR3 is built from 14 residues. Germline assignment: CDR1 KGHDR and CDR2 SFDVKD. With 6 bases removed from V and 1 base from J, the gap between germline ends came to 10 bases. The CDR3 region is CATSPSGRTDTQYF. In nucleotides, the CDR3 is TGTGCCACCAGTCCGTCAGGGCGCACAGATACGCAGTATTTT.

V and J are TRBV7-9 and TRBJ2-7, with 9 positions matching TRBD2. The length of the CDR3 is 15 residues. J gave up 2 bases and V 1 base, and 3 bases lay outside the gene matches. Germline CDR1 reads SEHNR; CDR2 reads FQNEAQ (reference sequence). The CDR3 loop reads CASSLDPSGAYEQYF. The CDR3 DNA reads as TGTGCCAGCAGCTTAGACCCTAGCGGGGCCTACGAGCAGTACTTC.

The chain joins TRBV11-2 to TRBJ1-4; D is undetermined. Germline CDR1 and CDR2: SGHAT and FQNNGV. Trimming left V 5 bases short and J 7 bases short, with 8 bases between. This CDR3 is built from 12 residues. The CDR3 DNA sequence: TGTGCCAGCAGCCCGACGCGTGAAAAACTGTTTTTT. It translates to CASSPTREKLFF.

The chain couples TRBV6-4 to TRBJ2-7; D not certain. This CDR3 is 15 amino acids long. V dropped 0 bases and J dropped 0 bases, with 9 bases sitting between them. CDR1 is MRHNA and CDR2 is SNTAGT in the germline V gene. CDR3 nucleotide sequence: TGTGCCAGCAGTGACTCGACGGCTGACTCCTACGAGCAGTACTTC. Translating it yields CASSDSTADSYEQYF.

V is TRBV27 and J is TRBJ1-5, with D possibly matching TRBD1 (5 bases). Trimming pared 0 bases from V and 7 bases from J, leaving 13 bases between. The V gene's germline CDR1 is MNHEY and CDR2 SMNVEV (reference sequence). CDR3 length: 15 amino acids. CDR3 sequence reads: CASSLSGLSRQPQHF. The DNA for the CDR3 is TGTGCCAGCAGTTTATCGGGGCTGAGTAGACAGCCCCAGCATTTT.

V gene TRBV7-9 combines with J gene TRBJ1-4; no clear D gene. CDR1 and CDR2 (germline): SEHNR, FQNEAQ (reference sequence). V lost 8 bases and J lost 8, with 15 bases in between. The length of the CDR3 is 13 residues. The CDR3 spells CASAMGRGEKLFF. The CDR3 nucleotides read TGTGCCAGCGCAATGGGGAGAGGGGAAAAACTGTTTTTT.

This clone has more than one count but fewer than ten. The rearrangement links TRBV29-1 to TRBJ1-1, with 9 bases that match TRBD1. V lost 7 bases, J lost 3 bases, and 3 bases stayed unmatched. Germline CDR1 is SQVTM and CDR2 is ANQGSEA. There are 12 residues in the CDR3. The CDR3 nucleotides read TGCAGCGCCGACAGGGGGGACACTGAAGCTTTCTTT. This translates into CSADRGDTEAFF.

The rearrangement joins TRBV30 to TRBJ2-1, with TRBD1 identical over 10 bases. The CDR3 loop spans 13 amino acids. The V segment lost 0 bases and the J segment 8 bases; nucleotides outside the gene matches: 1. Per germline, CDR1 GTSNPN and CDR2 SVGIG (reference sequence). DNA for the CDR3: TGTGCCTGGAGTGTCGGGACAGGGGATGAGCAGTTCTTC. This gives the protein CAWSVGTGDEQFF.

This sequence joins TRBV30 and TRBJ1-5; TRBD1 matches at 7 bases. This CDR3 is 16 amino acids long. CDR1 and CDR2 from the germline V gene are GTSNPN and SVGIG (reference sequence). Trimming removed 2 bases from V and 0 bases from J; junction bases left unmatched: 7. As DNA, the CDR3 is TGTGCCTGGAGTCCCAAGAGGGGGCTTAGCAATCAGCCCCAGCATTTT. It is translated as CAWSPKRGLSNQPQHF. Full variable domain (outside the CDR3, taken from reference TRBV30 and TRBJ1-5): SQTIHQWPATLVQPVGSPLSLECTVEGTSNPNLYWYRQAAGRGLQLLFYSVGIGQISSEVPQNLSASRPQDRQFILSSKKLLLSDSGFYLCAWSPKRGLSNQPQHFGDGTRLSIL.

CDR3 DNA: TGTGCCAGCAGCCAAGTCTCCGGCGAGCAGTACTTC. Translating it yields CASSQVSGEQYF. The V and J genes are TRBV14 and TRBJ2-7, with D hard to call. Germline V gene lookup returns CDR1 SGHDN and CDR2 FVKESK. This CDR3 comprises 12 residues. Trimming cost V 1 base and J 6 bases, with 7 bases left between them.

The chain carries TRBV30 and TRBJ2-2; D is unclear. V was pared by 7 bases and J by 2 bases, with 11 bases between. The CDR3 runs to 13 residues. Germline loops: CDR1 GTSNPN, CDR2 SVGIG (reference sequence). CDR3 nucleotide sequence: TGTGCCTCAAACAGAGTAAACACCGGGGAGCTGTTTTTT. Its translation is CASNRVNTGELFF.

Of note for this clone: Other DNA sequences from this sample encode an identical CDR3 as well. This chain uses TRBV5-6 with TRBJ1-2; D is unresolved. Germline V lookup: CDR1 SGHDT, CDR2 YYEEEE. The CDR3 is 13 amino acids. Trimming pared 0 bases from V and 4 bases from J, leaving 7 bases between. The CDR3 sequence: CASSLEASYGYTF. Written as DNA, the CDR3 is TGTGCCAGCAGCTTGGAAGCCTCCTATGGCTACACCTTC.

This CDR3 reads CASSAFRTEAFF. As DNA, the CDR3 is TGTGCCAGCAGTGCTTTCAGAACTGAAGCTTTCTTT. The V and J genes are TRBV2 and TRBJ1-1; the D is unclear. Looked up from germline, CDR1 is SNHLY and CDR2 is FYNNEI. Trimming left V 4 bases short and J 5 bases short, with 8 bases between. The length of the CDR3 is 12 residues.

This chain links TRBV13 with TRBJ1-2; D gene ambiguous. Trimming took 4 bases from V and 4 from J, leaving 16 bases between them. In germline, CDR1 is PRHDT, CDR2 FYEKMQ (reference sequence). The CDR3 covers 15 residues. The DNA of the CDR3 is TGTGCCAGCAGCTCTTCCTTACAACGAGTCTATGGCTACACCTTC. Amino acids: CASSSSLQRVYGYTF. The full variable domain, rest sourced from reference TRBV13 and TRBJ1-2, is AAGVIQSPRHLIKEKRETATLKCYPIPRHDTVYWYQQGPGQDPQFLISFYEKMQSDKGSIPDRFSAQQFSDYHSELNMSSLELGDSALYFCASSSSLQRVYGYTFGSGTRLTVV.

This clone was seen more than once but under ten times. This chain connects TRBV5-4 to TRBJ2-6; D not resolved. CDR1 and CDR2 from the germline V gene are SGHNT and YYREEE (reference sequence). Between the trimmed V and J ends, which lost 6 bases and 0 bases, there was a span of 13 bases. The CDR3 consists of 16 residues. This chain's CDR3 is CASNEHLSSGANVLTF. The CDR3 nucleotides read TGTGCCAGCAATGAACATCTTAGCTCTGGGGCCAACGTCCTGACTTTC.

This chain links TRBV12-5 with TRBJ2-7, with D hard to call. The V end lost 1 base, the J end lost 2 bases, and 12 bases lay between the germline ends. Germline V gene data show CDR1 as LGHNT and CDR2 as FRNRAP. The length of the CDR3 is 15 residues. CDR3 sequence: CASGLGPQETYEQYF. The CDR3 nucleotides are TGTGCTAGTGGTTTGGGTCCCCAGGAGACCTACGAGCAGTACTTC.

The J gene is TRBJ2-2, the V gene TRBV4-1, with 9 nucleotides matching TRBD1. This CDR3 spans 16 amino acids. V gave up 4 bases and J gave up 5 bases; unmatched junction bases: 8. Per the germline V gene, CDR1 is MGHRA and CDR2 is YSYEKL. As DNA, the CDR3 is TGCGCCAGCAGCCTCCGGGGGACAGGGTCTACCGGGGAGCTGTTTTTT. This encodes CASSLRGTGSTGELFF.

The chain has TRBV25-1 and TRBJ2-5; the D gene is possibly TRBD2 (5 bases). Germline CDR1 MGHDK, CDR2 SYGVNS. Trimming removed 1 base from V and 3 bases from J, with 9 bases in between. The CDR3 loop spans 14 amino acids. This CDR3 reads CASSELLSEETQYF. CDR3 coding DNA: TGTGCCAGCAGTGAATTACTTAGCGAAGAGACCCAGTACTTC.